Sequencing of this T cell receptor (beta chain) was carried out in a study of shared clonotypes between healthy human individuals. The CDR3 runs 16 residues. V dropped 4 bases and J dropped 3 bases, with 17 bases sitting between them. Germline lookup yields CDR1 MDHEN and CDR2 SYDVKM. CD45RO-negative, CCR7-selected cells formed the naive CD8 fraction, which excluded terminally differentiated effector memory CD45RA+ cells. Profiled with immunoSEQ multiplex PCR; TCRdb holds only in-frame clones, not every one. The sample has roughly 2.1 million clones; roughly 91% are singletons. The sample consisted of naive CD8+ T cells from PBMCs. This clonotype originated in a man aged 18 to 30 in good health. Some clones in this sample may be carry-over from other donors' samples. The chain joins TRBV28 to TRBJ2-3; D might be TRBD2 (6 bases). The CDR3 spells CASSSSASAYTDTQYF. The CDR3 DNA reads as TGTGCCAGCAGTTCCTCGGCTAGCGCATATACAGATACGCAGTATTTT.